A single sample gave rise to the 31 T cell receptor beta chains below, sequenced in a study of control samples from healthy donors and cancer patients. Clones were sequenced by immunoSEQ multiplex PCR, and TCRdb holds only the in-frame ones, with some missing. The table has approximately 86,000 clones, 85% seen once. The material sequenced was blood. These receptors came from a woman between 35 and 50 years old in good health.

This chain joins TRBV11-1 and TRBJ1-2; TRBD1 aligns across 7 bases. The germline V gene has CDR1 SGHAT and CDR2 FQDESV (reference sequence). This CDR3 has 15 amino acids. The ends lost 4 bases at V and 0 bases at J; junction bases unmatched: 5. The CDR3 DNA reads as TGTGCCAGCAGCTGGGACAGCCAAGCTAACTATGGCTACACCTTC. Residues: CASSWDSQANYGYTF.

The gene calls are TRBV25-1 and TRBJ2-2; D uncertain. Germline CDR1 is MGHDK and CDR2 is SYGVNS. This CDR3 spans 13 amino acids. Trimming removed 8 bases at V and 4 bases at J, with 11 bases between. Written as DNA, the CDR3 is TGTGCCAGCGATAAAGAACGCACCGGGGAGCTGTTTTTT. Its protein product is CASDKERTGELFF. Drawing the rest from reference TRBV25-1 and TRBJ2-2, the complete variable domain is EADIYQTPRYLVIGTGKKITLECSQTMGHDKMYWYQQDPGMELHLIHYSYGVNSTEKGDLSSESTVSRIRTEHFPLTLESARPSHTSQYLCASDKERTGELFFGEGSRLTVL.

The chain uses TRBV7-9 and TRBJ2-3; D call uncertain. The CDR3 consists of 12 residues. V lost 2 bases and J 4 bases, leaving 4 bases between the germline ends. The germline gives CDR1 SEHNR, CDR2 FQNEAQ (reference sequence). The CDR3 spells CASSLMADTQYF. The DNA of the CDR3 is TGTGCCAGCAGCTTAATGGCAGATACGCAGTATTTT.

The chain couples TRBV5-1 to TRBJ2-3; tentative D call: TRBD1 (7 bases). V lost 2 bases to trimming and J lost 3 bases, with 13 bases between them. Germline-derived CDR1 and CDR2 are SGHRS and YFSETQ. The CDR3 runs to 15 residues. The CDR3 spells CASSFVQGGTDTQYF. The CDR3, as DNA: TGCGCCAGCAGCTTCGTCCAGGGGGGAACAGATACGCAGTATTTT.

The chain is built from TRBV2 and TRBJ1-2, with 10 bases lining up with TRBD1. This CDR3 comprises 14 residues. V shed 6 bases, J shed 4 bases, and the junction held 5 bases outside the gene matches. Looked up from germline, CDR1 is SNHLY and CDR2 is FYNNEI. CDR3 sequence (DNA): TGTGCCAGCAGCCCGGGACAGGGGACCTATGGCTACACCTTC. Its translation is CASSPGQGTYGYTF.

For this clone: The same CDR3 arises from other DNA sequences in this sample as well. This chain uses TRBV4-1 with TRBJ2-7; TRBD2 might be the D (7 bases). Trimming pared 1 base from V and 4 bases from J, leaving 26 bases between. CDR1 and CDR2 (germline): MGHRA, YSYEKL. The CDR3 has 19 residues. CDR3 in amino acids: CASSQGLALVGGGPYEQYF. The DNA for the CDR3 is TGCGCCAGCAGCCAAGGGCTGGCCTTGGTAGGGGGGGGTCCATACGAGCAGTACTTC.

The chain joins TRBV27 to TRBJ1-5; D is undetermined. The V end was cut by 6 bases, the J end by 1 base, with 16 bases between. Germline assignment: CDR1 MNHEY and CDR2 SMNVEV (reference sequence). CDR3 length: 16 residues. CDR3 in amino acids: CASRPLGLGSNQPQHF. CDR3 DNA: TGTGCCAGCAGGCCTCTCGGACTGGGAAGCAATCAGCCCCAGCATTTT.

The V call is TRBV6-1, the J call TRBJ1-2; D uncertain. The V gene lost 0 bases and the J gene lost 8 bases, with 7 bases spanning the gap. Germline V CDR1 and CDR2: MNHNS, SASEGT. CDR3 size: 12 residues. For the CDR3, the DNA is TGTGCCAGCAGTGAAGCGGGGAACGGCTACACCTTC. Translation: CASSEAGNGYTF.

This clone was recorded a few times. J is TRBJ1-5 and V is TRBV3-1 (or the pseudogene TRBV3-2); 9 bases align to TRBD1. Germline lookup yields CDR1 LGHDT and CDR2 YNNKEL (reference sequence). J was trimmed by 6 bases and V by 0 bases; bases with no gene match: 6. The CDR3 consists of 16 residues. For the CDR3, the DNA is TGTGCCAGCAGCCAAGAGACCCACAGGGGGCCTCAGCCCCAGCATTTT. The encoded protein is CASSQETHRGPQPQHF.

This clone showed up just a few times. The J gene is TRBJ2-2, the V gene TRBV5-1; 9 positions agree with TRBD1. CDR3 size: 15 residues. Looked up from germline, CDR1 is SGHRS and CDR2 is YFSETQ. Trimming took 1 base from V and 7 from J; bases not matched to a gene: 5. CDR3 amino acids: CASSLSQGAGGELFF. For the CDR3, the DNA is TGCGCCAGCAGCTTGTCACAGGGGGCCGGCGGGGAGCTGTTTTTT. Full variable domain (rest looked up from reference TRBV5-1 and TRBJ2-2): KAGVTQTPRYLIKTRGQQVTLSCSPISGHRSVSWYQQTPGQGLQFLFEYFSETQRNKGNFPGRFSGRQFSNSRSEMNVSTLELGDSALYLCASSLSQGAGGELFFGEGSRLTVL.

The sample holds a few counts of this clone. The chain has TRBV4-1 and TRBJ1-6, with D maybe TRBD1 (6 bases). V was pared by 4 bases and J by 5 bases, with 15 bases between. CDR3 length: 16 amino acids. Germline lookup yields CDR1 MGHRA and CDR2 YSYEKL. The CDR3 sequence is CASSPLRGQNNSPLHF. CDR3 sequence (DNA): TGCGCCAGCAGCCCCCTTCGAGGACAGAATAATTCACCCCTCCACTTT.

This clone was detected only a few times. The V and J genes are TRBV5-1 and TRBJ1-4; D is perhaps TRBD1 (6 bases). This CDR3 has 14 amino acids. V lost 7 bases, J lost 6 bases, and 16 bases lay in between. Germline lookup yields CDR1 SGHRS and CDR2 YFSETQ. CDR3 nucleotides: TGCGCCAGCGGGGCCGGGACAAGGGATGAAAAACTGTTTTTT. This translates into CASGAGTRDEKLFF.

This sequence joins TRBV5-8 and TRBJ1-2; 9 bases line up with TRBD1. Per the germline V gene, CDR1 is SGHTS and CDR2 is YDEGEE. CDR3 length: 16 amino acids. V lost 2 bases, J lost 8 bases, and 13 bases stayed unmatched. CDR3 nucleotide sequence: TGTGCCAGCAGCTTAGCCGGGACAGGGATCTCCGAGGGCTACACCTTC. This encodes CASSLAGTGISEGYTF. The full variable domain, its missing parts supplied by reference TRBV5-8 and TRBJ1-2, is EAGVTQSPTHLIKTRGQQATLRCSPISGHTSVYWYQQALGLGLQFLLWYDEGEERNRGNFPPRFSGRQFPNYSSELNVNALELEDSALYLCASSLAGTGISEGYTFGSGTRLTVV.

The V call is TRBV5-4, the J call TRBJ2-6; D is ambiguous. This CDR3 region has 16 residues. Trimming pared 5 bases from V and 0 bases from J, leaving 12 bases between. Germline V gene sequence: CDR1 SGHNT, CDR2 YYREEE (reference sequence). CDR3 nucleotides: TGTGCCAGCAGAAGTCCAGGCGTCTCTGGGGCCAACGTCCTGACTTTC. Protein: CASRSPGVSGANVLTF.

This chain uses TRBV6-5 with TRBJ1-2; no definite D call. There are 14 residues in the CDR3. V was trimmed by 7 bases and J by 2 bases, leaving 14 bases between them. CDR1 MNHEY and CDR2 SVGAGI come from the germline V gene. The CDR3 nucleotides read TGTGCCAGCATAGCGCCGGGCAGGAACTATGGCTACACCTTC. Translated: CASIAPGRNYGYTF.

The chain combines TRBV6-4 with TRBJ1-1; D perhaps matches TRBD1 (5 bases). Between the trimmed V and J ends, which lost 0 bases and 6 bases, there was a span of 8 bases. The length of the CDR3 is 13 residues. The V gene's germline CDR1 is MRHNA and CDR2 SNTAGT. CDR3 loop: CASSDSWGSEAFF. The CDR3 DNA sequence: TGTGCCAGCAGTGACTCGTGGGGGTCTGAAGCTTTCTTT.

The V gene is TRBV6-5, the J gene TRBJ2-3; TRBD2 matches at 10 bases. Germline lookup yields CDR1 MNHEY and CDR2 SVGAGI. V gave up 3 bases and J gave up 7 bases; unmatched junction bases: 7. This CDR3 is 15 amino acids long. CDR3 sequence (DNA): TGTGCCAGCAGTTATGCTAGCGGGGGTTTTTATACGCAGTATTTT. It translates to CASSYASGGFYTQYF.

V gene TRBV12-3 or TRBV12-4 combines with J gene TRBJ2-4, with D maybe TRBD1 (5 bases). The CDR3 length is 13 residues. V lost 3 bases, J lost 6 bases, and 9 bases lay in between. This CDR3 is CASSLRDRNIQYF. The CDR3 region has the DNA TGTGCCAGCAGTTTGAGAGACAGAAACATTCAGTACTTC.

The rearrangement uses TRBV5-1 and TRBJ1-1; D ambiguous. The germline V gene encodes CDR1 SGHRS and CDR2 YFSETQ. Trimming removed 0 bases at V and 0 bases at J, with 12 bases between. The CDR3 has 16 residues. CDR3 residues: CASSLAEQFMNTEAFF. The CDR3 nucleotides are TGCGCCAGCAGCTTGGCCGAACAGTTTATGAACACTGAAGCTTTCTTT.

The chain has TRBV19 and TRBJ1-3, with TRBD1 as a possible D gene (5 bases). The CDR3 has 17 amino acids. V was clipped by 3 bases and J by 4 bases, with 19 bases between them. Germline loops: CDR1 LNHDA, CDR2 SQIVND (reference sequence). The CDR3 reads CASSMQSSAGPGNTIYF. The DNA for the CDR3 is TGTGCCAGTAGTATGCAGTCGTCAGCGGGACCGGGAAACACCATATATTTT.

The rearrangement uses TRBV11-3 and TRBJ1-2; D gene uncertain. Germline V gene lookup returns CDR1 SGHNT and CDR2 YENEEA. This CDR3 is built from 12 residues. Trimming removed 1 base from V and 6 bases from J, with 6 bases in between. The CDR3 DNA reads as TGTGCCAGCAGCTTAGGAGAAGATGGCTACACCTTC. Protein product: CASSLGEDGYTF.

CDR3 DNA: TGCGCCAGCAGCCAAGATGTAGTACAGGGGAGCTCCTACGAGCAGTACTTC. Translated, it gives CASSQDVVQGSSYEQYF. The chain is built from TRBV4-3 and TRBJ2-7, with 7 bases that match TRBD1. CDR1 and CDR2 (germline): LGHNA, YSLEER. The ends lost 0 bases at V and 0 bases at J; junction bases unmatched: 8. The length of the CDR3 is 17 residues.

This rearrangement joins TRBV12-3 or TRBV12-4 to TRBJ1-6; perhaps TRBD1 as D (5 bases). Trimming cost V 7 bases and J 11 bases, with 15 bases left between them. There are 13 residues in the CDR3. This chain's CDR3 is CASTDRAGAPLHF. For the CDR3, the DNA is TGTGCCAGCACCGATCGGGCGGGGGCACCCCTCCACTTT.

The J gene is TRBJ1-1, the V gene TRBV19; D gene ambiguous. The CDR3 is 13 residues long. Germline CDR1 is LNHDA and CDR2 is SQIVND (reference sequence). The V gene lost 5 bases and the J gene lost 1 base, with 8 bases spanning the gap. Here the CDR3 reads CASSAGRNTEAFF. CDR3 DNA sequence: TGTGCCAGTAGTGCCGGTCGGAACACTGAAGCTTTCTTT.

This clone was counted a single time. This chain connects TRBV6-2 or TRBV6-3 to TRBJ1-6; D uncertain. V lost 2 bases to trimming and J lost 7 bases, with 6 bases between them. Per the germline V gene, CDR1 is MNHEY and CDR2 is SVGEGT. This CDR3 is built from 13 residues. For the CDR3, the DNA is TGTGCCAGCAGTTACGCAAGGAATTCACCCCTCCACTTT. Its translation: CASSYARNSPLHF.

The J gene is TRBJ2-5, the V gene TRBV27; TRBD2 matches 7 bases. CDR3 length equals 15 residues. Germline V lookup: CDR1 MNHEY, CDR2 SMNVEV (reference sequence). J gave up 2 bases and V 6 bases, and 9 bases lay outside the gene matches. CDR3 DNA: TGTGCCAGCAGCCCATCCGGGACTATACAAGAGACCCAGTACTTC. Its translation: CASSPSGTIQETQYF.

The chain carries TRBV29-1 and TRBJ2-1; TRBD2 aligns across 10 bases. V dropped 6 bases and J dropped 1; count of bases not matched to a gene: 9. The CDR3 spans 16 residues. The germline CDR1 and CDR2 sequences are SQVTM and ANQGSEA. Here the CDR3 reads CSVDGLAGGSYNEQFF. CDR3 DNA: TGCAGCGTGGACGGATTAGCGGGGGGTTCCTACAATGAGCAGTTCTTC.

The chain joins TRBV6-4 to TRBJ2-3; D is unresolved. The CDR3 runs 13 residues. Trimming removed 0 bases at V and 2 bases at J, with 3 bases between. Looked up from germline, CDR1 is MRHNA and CDR2 is SNTAGT. The CDR3: CASSDSDTDTQYF. In DNA, the CDR3 is TGTGCCAGCAGTGACTCGGACACAGATACGCAGTATTTT.

V usage is TRBV28 and J usage is TRBJ1-2; unclear D gene. With 6 bases removed from V and 4 bases from J, the gap between germline ends came to 12 bases. The length of the CDR3 is 13 residues. Germline V gene sequence: CDR1 MDHEN, CDR2 SYDVKM. For the CDR3, the DNA is TGTGCCAGCAGCCAGTATGGGCCCTATGGCTACACCTTC. Amino acid sequence: CASSQYGPYGYTF.

This sequence joins TRBV7-2 and TRBJ2-7; the D is unclear. Germline V CDR1 and CDR2: SGHTA, FQGNSA. The CDR3 has 15 residues. Trimming removed 3 bases at V and 0 bases at J, with 12 bases between. The CDR3: CASSFPGRTSYEQYF. The CDR3 coding sequence is TGTGCCAGCAGCTTCCCCGGACGCACCTCCTACGAGCAGTACTTC.

The rearrangement uses TRBV6-6 and TRBJ2-4; D is perhaps TRBD1 or TRBD2 (5 bases each). Germline CDR1 and CDR2: MNHNY and SVGAGI (reference sequence). V shed 8 bases and J shed 11 bases, with 19 bases lying between them. This CDR3 is built from 13 residues. The CDR3 DNA is TGTGCCAGCTGTTCCGGGGAAGGGGCCCTTCAGTACTTC. Translating gives CASCSGEGALQYF.